A selection of T cell receptor beta chains follows, all from one sample in a study of neurological immune-mediated disorders. TCRdb re-analysed the 5' RACE reads in MiXCR, keeping a single row per CDR3 protein. The data hold about 50,000 distinct CDR3 sequences, with roughly 2% observed a single time. The sequenced sample consisted of PBMCs. The receptor set was obtained from a woman aged 40-49 years with multiple sclerosis. Each CDR3 is given with its conserved first and last residue. Fields, in order: V gene, CDR3 protein.

>TRBV4-1
CASSPITRNYGYTF
>TRBV5-1
CASSFRGMDTEAFF
>TRBV5-1
CASSLPTGDGYTF
>TRBV7-9
CASSPPPGRGSYEQYF
>TRBV5-1
CASSWTPGAGANVLTF
>TRBV7-3
CASSLGVPGQGNTEAFF
>TRBV12-3/TRBV12-4
CASSFAGVYNSPLHF
>TRBV6-4
CASRPSGGAGELFF
>TRBV6-5
CASSYGSSGANVLTF
>TRBV5-1
CASSLGGGTDTQYF
>TRBV7-9
CASSPLGLNYGYTF
>TRBV6-1
CASTTGMMETQYF
>TRBV11-2
CASSHASGNTIYF
>TRBV13
CASSQYSVPDTQYF
>TRBV7-8
CASSLTGDTEAFF
>TRBV5-1
CASSQGIGEKLFF
>TRBV18
CASSPLPGGTDTQYF
>TRBV5-1
CASSLGNIAGELFF
>TRBV4-1
CASSGPGGLHEQYF
>TRBV7-2
CASSFTSGSYEQYF
>TRBV20-1
CSARSGGGVPF
>TRBV2
CASSDSRVKNEQFF
>TRBV5-1
CASSLVGGRAEAFF
>TRBV7-6
CASSLAQGGGEQYF
>TRBV20-1
CSARVGAPYNEQFF
>TRBV10-2
CASGLAGAEETQYF